Below, 28 T cell receptor beta chains from the same sample are listed, as sequenced in a study of T cells in women clearing cervical HPV infection. Libraries were prepared by immunoSEQ multiplex PCR; TCRdb keeps only in-frame clonotypes and omits some of them. Here the sample table reports over 45,000 clones. Sample: blood buffy coat. All receptors derive from a woman aged 18-70 years with a cervical HPV16 infection that either progressed to CIN3+ or cleared (not recorded which).

For this clone: The read terminates 3 residues ahead of where the CDR3 ends, so the germline J gene completes it. The J gene is TRBJ2-1, the V gene TRBV11-3; the D gene is possibly TRBD1 (5 bases). V was cut by 0 bases and J by 9 bases, with 12 bases left in between. This CDR3 has 14 amino acids. Germline-derived CDR1 and CDR2 are SGHNT and YENEEA. CDR3: CASSLDPGFGEQFF. CDR3 DNA (partial): TGTGCCAGCAGCTTAGATCCAGGGTTTGGTGAG.

Note on this clone: The read ends 3 residues early relative to the CDR3; the germline J gene fills the gap. This chain connects TRBV12-5 to TRBJ1-5; 7 nucleotides match TRBD1. The CDR3 has 15 amino acids. Trimming at V came to 6 bases and at J to 4 bases, leaving 9 bases not matched to a gene. The germline CDR1 and CDR2 sequences are LGHNT and FRNRAP. The CDR3: CASGKTLQGNQPQHF. The covered CDR3 bases are TGTGCTAGTGGGAAAACTCTACAGGGGAATCAGCCC.

On this clone itself: The missing CDR3 end, 3 residues past where the read stops, is filled in from the germline J gene. V is TRBV6-1 and J is TRBJ2-3, with 13 bases aligning to TRBD2. CDR3 length equals 16 residues. CDR1 and CDR2 from the germline V gene are MNHNS and SASEGT. V lost 2 bases, J lost 3 bases, and 2 bases stayed unmatched. The CDR3 is CASSEWTSGGTDTQYF. Partial CDR3 DNA: TGTGCCAGCAGTGAATGGACTAGCGGGGGAACAGATACG.

To note about this clone: The CDR3 goes on 3 residues after the read ends, and that part is filled in from the germline J gene. The gene calls are TRBV6-1 and TRBJ2-3; D remains ambiguous. V was shortened by 3 bases and J by 6 bases, with 7 bases between the two germline ends. The germline V gene encodes CDR1 MNHNS and CDR2 SASEGT. The CDR3 has 12 residues. The covered CDR3 bases are TGTGCCAGCAGTGATGAGGTGGATACG. Translated, it gives CASSDEVDT. The whole CDR3 sequence is CASSDEVDTQYF.

Worth noting for this clone: The read comes to an end 3 residues before the CDR3 does, leaving the germline J gene to fill in the end. V usage is TRBV5-1 and J usage is TRBJ1-4, with D uncertain. V lost 0 bases to trimming and J lost 0 bases, with 6 bases between them. The germline V gene encodes CDR1 SGHRS and CDR2 YFSETQ. The CDR3 consists of 15 residues. This chain's CDR3 is CASSLAEATNEKLFF. The CDR3 DNA, read in part, is TGCGCCAGCAGCTTGGCCGAGGCAACTAATGAAAAA.

The CDR3 loop is CASSQGYSFGQGSYEQYF. The CDR3 DNA, read in part, is TGCGCCAGCAGCCAAGGGTATTCGTTTGGACAGGGGTCCTACGAG. The chain uses TRBV4-1 and TRBJ2-7; 9 bases map to TRBD1. The sequenced fragment ends 3 residues before the CDR3 boundary, so the rest is inferred from the germline J gene. Germline CDR1 reads MGHRA; CDR2 reads YSYEKL. This CDR3 is built from 18 residues. The trim removed 1 base at V and 1 base at J, leaving 11 bases unmatched.

As regards this clone: The CDR3 is cut off 3 residues early in the read; its end comes from the germline J gene. The chain uses TRBV5-1 and TRBJ1-1; 11 nucleotides align to TRBD1. CDR3 length: 15 amino acids. The germline V gene has CDR1 SGHRS and CDR2 YFSETQ. The J segment lost 1 base and the V segment lost 4 bases, leaving 3 bases of the junction unmatched. The CDR3 DNA, read in part, is TGCGCCAGCAGCCCCGGGACAGGGGGGAACACTGAA. It translates to CASSPGTGGNTE. The CDR3 as a whole reads CASSPGTGGNTEAFF.

Comment on this clone: The read falls 3 residues short of the CDR3 end, and the missing part is taken from the germline J gene. The chain recombines TRBV2 with TRBJ2-3; D is uncertain. V was shortened by 5 bases and J by 0 bases, with 3 bases between the two germline ends. CDR1 and CDR2 from the germline V gene are SNHLY and FYNNEI. The CDR3 length is 12 residues. CDR3 DNA (partial): TGTGCCAGCAGTCTTAGCACAGATACG. Translated, it gives CASSLSTDT. In full, the CDR3 is CASSLSTDTQYF.

In regard to this clone: The read comes to an end 3 residues before the CDR3 does, leaving the germline J gene to fill in the end. The chain joins TRBV11-2 to TRBJ2-7; D not resolved. In germline, CDR1 is SGHAT, CDR2 FQNNGV. The V end lost 4 bases, the J end lost 3 bases, and 16 bases lay between the germline ends. This CDR3 contains 15 residues. The sequenced part of the CDR3 DNA is TGTGCCAGCAGCTCCAGACCAAGACAAGGCTACGAG. Its protein is CASSSRPRQGYE. The whole CDR3 sequence is CASSSRPRQGYEQYF.

Comment on this clone: The read comes to an end 3 residues before the CDR3 does, leaving the germline J gene to fill in the end. The V gene is TRBV2, the J gene TRBJ1-2; 7 bases fit TRBD1. Germline V gene sequence: CDR1 SNHLY, CDR2 FYNNEI. Trimming took 4 bases from V and 6 from J; bases not matched to a gene: 5. There are 13 residues in the CDR3. The CDR3 DNA, read in part, is TGTGCCAGCAGTGGGGACAGCCAAAATGGC. Translating gives CASSGDSQNG. The entire CDR3 protein is CASSGDSQNGYTF.

Concerning this clone: The observed sequence ends 3 residues before the CDR3 terminus, with the missing tail filled in from the germline J gene. The rearrangement uses TRBV2 and TRBJ2-3, with 10 bases lining up with TRBD1. The germline V gene encodes CDR1 SNHLY and CDR2 FYNNEI. The CDR3 has 14 residues. The CDR3: CASSQTGGRQPQYF. Partial CDR3 DNA: TGTGCCAGCAGTCAGACAGGGGGCCGTCAGCCG.

Comments on this clone: Read data end 3 residues before the CDR3 end; the end is taken from the germline J gene. The genes are TRBV12-3 or TRBV12-4 and TRBJ2-3; 9 bases map to TRBD2. The CDR3 loop spans 17 amino acids. Trimming took 1 base from V and 6 from J; bases not matched to a gene: 11. The CDR3 bases that were read are TGTGCCAGCAGTTTAGGTTTGGCGTCTAGCGGGGCGGATACG. Protein product: CASSLGLASSGADT. The whole CDR3 sequence is CASSLGLASSGADTQYF.

As concerns this clone: The DNA ends 3 residues before the CDR3 does, and the rest of the CDR3 is filled in from the germline J gene. The chain combines TRBV5-1 with TRBJ1-2, with D perhaps TRBD1 (5 bases). The germline V gene has CDR1 SGHRS and CDR2 YFSETQ. The ends were cut back, 0 bases at V and 4 bases at J, with 7 bases in the middle. CDR3 length: 13 amino acids. Partial CDR3 DNA: TGCGCCAGCAGCTTGGCCGACAGCTATGGC. As protein: CASSLADSYG. The whole CDR3 protein reads CASSLADSYGYTF.

Worth noting for this clone: The CDR3 end lies 3 residues beyond the end of the read and is filled in from the germline J gene. The chain uses TRBV19 and TRBJ2-2; perhaps TRBD2 as D (6 bases). In germline, CDR1 is LNHDA, CDR2 SQIVND (reference sequence). The length of the CDR3 is 16 residues. The V end lost 2 bases, the J end lost 1 base, and 11 bases lay between the germline ends. The DNA read from the CDR3 is TGTGCCAGTAGTATAAGGGCTAGCGTGAACACCGGGGAG. Amino acids: CASSIRASVNTGE. The complete CDR3 protein is CASSIRASVNTGELFF.

The CDR3 spells CASSFQENTEAFF. The CDR3 DNA, read in part, is TGTGCCAGCAGTTTTCAGGAGAACACTGAA. The V call is TRBV7-9, the J call TRBJ1-1; no clear D. The CDR3 end is not reached by the read, which stops 3 residues before it; the germline J gene fills it in. CDR1 SEHNR and CDR2 FQNEAQ come from the germline V gene (reference sequence). V was shortened by 6 bases and J by 1 base, with 9 bases between the two germline ends. This CDR3 is built from 13 residues. The full variable domain, its missing parts supplied by reference TRBV7-9 and TRBJ1-1, is DTGVSQNPRHKITKRGQNVTFRCDPISEHNRLYWYRQTLGQGPEFLTYFQNEAQLEKSRLLSDRFSAERPKGSFSTLEIQRTEQGDSAMYLCASSFQENTEAFFGQGTRLTVV.

To note about this clone: The CDR3 extends 3 residues past the end of the read, so its final part is completed from the germline J gene. V gene TRBV4-2 combines with J gene TRBJ2-7; perhaps TRBD1 as D (5 bases). Per the germline V gene, CDR1 is LGHNA and CDR2 is YNFKEQ. Trimming shortened V by 3 bases and J by 1 base, and 13 bases separated the two germline ends. CDR3 size: 15 residues. The CDR3 region is CASSHQQQASYEQYF. Incomplete CDR3 DNA: TGTGCCAGCAGCCATCAACAACAGGCTTCCTACGAG.

A word on this clone: The sequence runs out 3 residues before the end of the CDR3; the remainder is reconstructed from the germline J gene. The chain is built from TRBV7-2 and TRBJ2-2, with 7 bases matching TRBD1. The CDR3 runs 15 residues. Germline CDR1 reads SGHTA; CDR2 reads FQGNSA. The CDR3 reads CASSLVDRVNEKLFF. Incomplete CDR3 DNA: TGTGCCAGCAGCTTAGTTGACAGGGTTAATGAAAAG. Full variable domain (rest looked up from reference TRBV7-2 and TRBJ2-2): GAGVSQSPSNKVTEKGKDVELRCDPISGHTALYWYRQSLGQGLEFLIYFQGNSAPDKSGLPSDRFSAERTGGSVSTLTIQRTQQEDSAVYLCASSLVDRVNEKLFFGEGSRLTVL.

As concerns this clone: The CDR3 end lies 3 residues beyond the end of the read and is filled in from the germline J gene. This sequence joins TRBV27 and TRBJ2-2; TRBD2 agrees at 11 bases. Germline CDR1 reads MNHEY; CDR2 reads SMNVEV (reference sequence). V lost 5 bases to trimming and J lost 4 bases; unmatched junction nucleotides: 9. CDR3 length: 17 residues. CDR3 bases read: TGTGCCAGCAGTACCCTAGCGGGGGGCCGGGGCACCGGGGAG. Residues: CASSTLAGGRGTGE. The full CDR3 is CASSTLAGGRGTGELFF.

As concerns this clone: The read gets to within 3 residues of the CDR3 end, and the germline J gene fills in the rest. This chain joins TRBV12-3 or TRBV12-4 and TRBJ1-5; weak D call: TRBD1 (5 bases). The CDR3 spans 13 residues. The germline V and J ends were trimmed by 3 bases and 5 bases, with 8 bases remaining between them. The sequenced CDR3 bases are TGTGCCAGCAGTTTTGCGGGGGATCAGCCC. It yields the protein CASSFAGDQP. The entire CDR3 is CASSFAGDQPQHF.

Concerning this clone itself: The CDR3 end is not reached by the read, which stops 3 residues before it; the germline J gene fills it in. The gene calls are TRBV7-6 and TRBJ1-1; 8 positions agree with TRBD1. The trim removed 5 bases at V and 5 bases at J, leaving 10 bases unmatched. The germline V gene has CDR1 SGHVS and CDR2 FNYEAQ. The CDR3 totals 15 residues. The CDR3 protein is CASSQPRGRETEAFF. CDR3 bases read: TGTGCCAGCAGCCAGCCCAGGGGGCGTGAGACTGAA.

Comment on this clone: With the read ending 3 residues before the CDR3 end, the germline J gene is used to fill in that end. The chain uses TRBV7-2 and TRBJ2-2; D remains ambiguous. V was trimmed by 1 base and J by 2 bases, leaving 5 bases between them. The CDR3 length is 14 residues. Germline V gives CDR1 SGHTA, CDR2 FQGNSA. The CDR3 is CASSLVTNTGELFF. Partial CDR3 DNA: TGTGCCAGCAGCTTAGTCACTAACACCGGGGAG.

With respect to this clone: The read terminates 3 residues ahead of where the CDR3 ends, so the germline J gene completes it. The chain is built from TRBV20-1 and TRBJ2-7, with a tentative D call TRBD2 (7 bases). Germline V gene lookup returns CDR1 DFQATT and CDR2 SNEGSKA (reference sequence). The CDR3 loop spans 12 amino acids. Deletions cut 3 bases from V and 2 bases from J, with 8 bases between. The CDR3 bases that were read are TGCAGTGCTAGGCGGGGGCCCTACGAG. Its translation is CSARRGPYE. The CDR3 as a whole reads CSARRGPYEQYF.

As to this clone: The CDR3 end is not reached by the read, which stops 3 residues before it; the germline J gene fills it in. This sequence joins TRBV4-2 and TRBJ2-7, with D tentatively TRBD2 (5 bases). V lost 3 bases and J lost 2, with 14 bases in between. Germline V CDR1 and CDR2: LGHNA, YNFKEQ. The CDR3 has 15 amino acids. The CDR3 bases that were read are TGTGCCAGCAGCCAGAGTGTGGTAGCGCCCTACGAG. Amino acid sequence: CASSQSVVAPYE. The full CDR3 is CASSQSVVAPYEQYF.

The covered CDR3 bases are TGCGCCAGCAGCTTGATCTCGACAGTCTCGAGCTCCTACAATGAG. This codes for CASSLISTVSSSYNE. The full CDR3 protein is CASSLISTVSSSYNEQFF. The rearrangement links TRBV5-1 to TRBJ2-1, with a tentative D call TRBD1 (5 bases). Read coverage stops 3 residues before the CDR3 terminus; the germline J gene supplies the remainder. V dropped 1 base and J dropped 0 bases, with 17 bases sitting between them. This CDR3 is built from 18 residues. Germline V gene data show CDR1 as SGHRS and CDR2 as YFSETQ.

In the case of this clone: The CDR3 goes on 3 residues after the read ends, and that part is filled in from the germline J gene. This chain joins TRBV14 and TRBJ2-1; possibly TRBD2 for D (7 bases). The CDR3 sequence is 16 residues long. Germline values: CDR1 SGHDN, CDR2 FVKESK. V lost 0 bases, J lost 8 bases, and 17 bases lay in between. The CDR3 DNA, read in part, is TGTGCCAGCAGCCAAGATTCGGCGGGGGCGTTCGATGAG. Its translation is CASSQDSAGAFDE. The whole CDR3 sequence reads CASSQDSAGAFDEQFF.

As regards this clone: With the read ending 3 residues before the CDR3 end, the germline J gene is used to fill in that end. The chain joins TRBV7-2 to TRBJ1-2, with TRBD1 matching 7 bases. Germline CDR1 and CDR2: SGHTA and FQGNSA. The CDR3 spans 14 residues. The sequenced CDR3 bases are TGTGCCAGCAGCCCCACAGGGGCTCTTCACGAC. Translated: CASSPTGALHD. The full CDR3 protein is CASSPTGALHDYTF.

Note on this clone: The read falls 3 residues short of the CDR3 end, and the missing part is taken from the germline J gene. The V call is TRBV5-4, the J call TRBJ1-2; the match to TRBD1 covers 8 bases. V gave up 4 bases and J gave up 7 bases; unmatched junction bases: 9. This CDR3 spans 14 amino acids. Germline V lookup: CDR1 SGHNT, CDR2 YYREEE (reference sequence). The CDR3 loop reads CASSPDRVPFGYTF. Partial CDR3 DNA: TGTGCCAGCAGCCCGGACAGGGTGCCTTTTGGC.

The chain's CDR3 is CASSRGQGDSPLHF. The covered CDR3 bases are TGTGCCAGCTCTCGGGGACAGGGTGATTCACCC. The chain carries TRBV18 and TRBJ1-6, with 9 nucleotides matching TRBD1. The CDR3 end is not reached by the read, which stops 3 residues before it; the germline J gene fills it in. J lost 8 bases, V lost 6 bases, and 5 bases had no gene match. Germline values: CDR1 KGHSH, CDR2 LQKENI. The CDR3 sequence is 14 residues long.